What follows are 26 T cell receptor beta chains derived from one specimen sequenced in a study of shared clonotypes between healthy human individuals. Assay used: immunoSEQ multiplex PCR; TCRdb lists only in-frame clones, some missing. The sample contains some 490,000 clones, roughly 80% of which appear only once. Sequencing used PBMCs. The receptors come from a woman aged 40-49 years in good health. Some clones in this sample may be carry-over from other donors' samples.

The V and J genes are TRBV27 and TRBJ2-1; 12 bases fit TRBD2. The CDR3 has 15 residues. Germline V gene data show CDR1 as MNHEY and CDR2 as SMNVEV (reference sequence). Unmatched junction bases numbered 8, after V lost 6 bases and J lost 8 bases. For the CDR3, the DNA is TGTGCCAGCAGACCGACTAGCGGGAGTAAGTATGAGCAGTTCTTC. Its protein is CASRPTSGSKYEQFF.

The chain recombines TRBV28 with TRBJ2-3, with TRBD2 identical over 9 bases. Unmatched junction bases numbered 12, after V lost 10 bases and J lost 1 base. CDR1 is MDHEN, CDR2 SYDVKM, per germline. The CDR3 contains 16 residues. This CDR3 is CATRLTLAGRTDTQYF. CDR3 sequence (DNA): TGTGCCACCCGTCTGACCCTAGCGGGGCGCACAGATACGCAGTATTTT.

The V call is TRBV10-3, the J call TRBJ2-7; 7 bases line up with TRBD2. Germline CDR1 reads ENHRY; CDR2 reads SYGVKD. J gave up 3 bases and V 4 bases, and 6 bases lay outside the gene matches. This CDR3 is built from 14 residues. CDR3 sequence (DNA): TGTGCCATCAGTGTGGGCGGGGAGGGCTACGAGCAGTACTTC. Translating gives CAISVGGEGYEQYF.

The chain employs TRBV18 and TRBJ1-2, with unresolved D. Germline loops: CDR1 KGHSH, CDR2 LQKENI. This CDR3 region has 13 residues. V was clipped by 4 bases and J by 0 bases, with 6 bases between them. CDR3 sequence reads: CASSQGTNYGYTF. CDR3 nucleotide sequence: TGTGCCAGCTCACAAGGGACTAACTATGGCTACACCTTC.

The chain is built from TRBV4-2 and TRBJ2-5; a possible D gene is TRBD2 (6 bases). Trimming shortened V by 0 bases and J by 7 bases, and 21 bases separated the two germline ends. The germline gives CDR1 LGHNA, CDR2 YNFKEQ. The CDR3 sequence is 17 residues long. The CDR3 loop is CASSQDDFSGGWGTQYF. The CDR3 region has the DNA TGTGCCAGCAGCCAAGATGACTTTAGCGGTGGATGGGGGACCCAGTACTTC.

The chain joins TRBV9 to TRBJ1-1, with TRBD1 identical over 9 bases. J was trimmed by 3 bases and V by 3 bases; bases with no gene match: 6. Per germline, CDR1 SGDLS and CDR2 YYNGEE. The CDR3 sequence is 15 residues long. The CDR3 DNA follows: TGTGCCAGCAGCGCCTCGACAGGGGGATACACTGAAGCTTTCTTT. This encodes CASSASTGGYTEAFF.

The chain uses TRBV5-1 and TRBJ2-5; D is perhaps TRBD1 (6 bases). CDR3 length equals 16 residues. Germline V lookup: CDR1 SGHRS, CDR2 YFSETQ. V dropped 3 bases and J dropped 4 bases, with 19 bases sitting between them. CDR3 region: CASSSNRVGVPETQYF. The CDR3 region has the DNA TGCGCCAGCAGCTCAAACAGGGTAGGGGTTCCAGAGACCCAGTACTTC.

The chain carries TRBV28 and TRBJ2-7; 9 nucleotides match TRBD2. CDR3 length equals 19 residues. Germline V gene sequence: CDR1 MDHEN, CDR2 SYDVKM. V was pared by 4 bases and J by 5 bases, with 21 bases of the junction left unmatched. The CDR3 nucleotides are TGTGCCAGCAGTTCCCCGGAAGTAGCGGGAGACCACCAACGTGACGAGCAGTACTTC. Translating it yields CASSSPEVAGDHQRDEQYF.

This chain uses TRBV25-1 with TRBJ2-5; no firm D call. The DNA end is more similar to TRBJ2-7, so the J call may be wrong. Per the germline V gene, CDR1 is MGHDK and CDR2 is SYGVNS. This CDR3 is 11 amino acids long. CDR3 sequence: CASSEFYEQYF. The DNA of the CDR3 is TGTGCCAGCAGTGAATTTTACGAGCAGTACTTC.

V usage is TRBV6-1 and J usage is TRBJ2-5; D is ambiguous. The J call is uncertain, as TRBJ2-7 better fits the DNA end. Germline CDR1 and CDR2: MNHNS and SASEGT. The CDR3 runs 15 residues. The CDR3 spells CASSEGAEVSYEQYF. DNA of the CDR3: TGTGCCAGCAGTGAAGGAGCCGAGGTATCCTACGAGCAGTACTTC.

The genes are TRBV6-4 and TRBJ2-3, with D perhaps matching TRBD2 (5 bases). The V end was cut by 5 bases, the J end by 5 bases, with 11 bases between. This CDR3 spans 13 amino acids. CDR1 is MRHNA, CDR2 SNTAGT, per germline. The CDR3: CASSTGEIDTQYF. DNA of the CDR3: TGTGCCAGCAGTACCGGGGAGATAGATACGCAGTATTTT.

The gene calls are TRBV27 and TRBJ2-5; 7 bases are a match to TRBD1. With V trimmed by 5 bases and J by 3 bases, 6 bases remained unmatched. In germline, CDR1 is MNHEY, CDR2 SMNVEV (reference sequence). The CDR3 has 14 amino acids. CDR3 sequence: CASSPWDREETQYF. The DNA of the CDR3 is TGTGCCAGCAGTCCGTGGGACAGAGAAGAGACCCAGTACTTC.

The chain couples TRBV27 to TRBJ2-6, with D unclear. The germline V gene encodes CDR1 MNHEY and CDR2 SMNVEV (reference sequence). V gave up 2 bases and J gave up 2 bases, with 7 bases separating them. The length of the CDR3 is 15 residues. CDR3 region: CASSLRRTGANVLTF. DNA of the CDR3: TGTGCCAGCAGTTTACGGAGAACTGGGGCCAACGTCCTGACTTTC.

The genes are TRBV4-1 and TRBJ1-1; TRBD1 matches 8 bases. This CDR3 has 15 amino acids. CDR1 and CDR2 from the germline V gene are MGHRA and YSYEKL. J lost 1 base, V lost 9 bases, and 10 bases had no gene match. The CDR3 DNA follows: TGCGCCAGTGCGGACCCAGGGGGCCGGAACACTGAAGCTTTCTTT. Amino acid sequence: CASADPGGRNTEAFF.

This clone has only a few counts. The V and J genes are TRBV9 and TRBJ2-7; no firm D call. Germline values: CDR1 SGDLS, CDR2 YYNGEE. The CDR3 has 15 amino acids. V was clipped by 4 bases and J by 2 bases, with 16 bases between them. CDR3 DNA sequence: TGTGCCAGCAGCCCCTTTGGGGTGAGCACCTACGAGCAGTACTTC. It translates to CASSPFGVSTYEQYF. Full variable domain (missing parts from reference TRBV9 and TRBJ2-7): DSGVTQTPKHLITATGQRVTLRCSPRSGDLSVYWYQQSLDQGLQFLIQYYNGEERAKGNILERFSAQQFPDLHSELNLSSLELGDSALYFCASSPFGVSTYEQYFGPGTRLTVT.

This clone showed up just once. The chain recombines TRBV13 with TRBJ1-3, with a tentative D call TRBD1 (6 bases). The CDR3 covers 13 residues. V was pared by 8 bases and J by 0 bases, with 8 bases between. Germline V CDR1 and CDR2: PRHDT, FYEKMQ (reference sequence). CDR3 sequence: CASRGASGNTIYF. The CDR3 DNA reads as TGTGCCAGCCGGGGGGCCTCTGGAAACACCATATATTTT.

Note on this clone: Being one base from a much bigger clone, this may be a read error. This sample also contains other DNA sequences that code for the same CDR3. The genes are TRBV5-1 and TRBJ1-2; perhaps TRBD1 as D (5 bases). CDR1 is SGHRS and CDR2 is YFSETQ in the germline V gene. Trimming pared 1 base from V and 9 bases from J, leaving 16 bases between. The CDR3 consists of 14 residues. CDR3 nucleotides: TGCGCCAGCAGCTTGTCCGGGCAGGGCGGCAGCTACACCTTC. It codes for CASSLSGQGGSYTF.

This chain connects TRBV30 to TRBJ1-4; 10 bases are shared with TRBD1. The CDR3 is 14 residues long. Germline CDR1 GTSNPN, CDR2 SVGIG (reference sequence). V shed 2 bases, J shed 6 bases, and the junction held 3 bases outside the gene matches. Here the CDR3 reads CAWSYGTGDEKLFF. In DNA, the CDR3 is TGTGCCTGGAGTTATGGGACAGGGGATGAAAAACTGTTTTTT.

The gene calls are TRBV10-3 and TRBJ2-2; the match to TRBD1 covers 7 bases. Germline V gene lookup returns CDR1 ENHRY and CDR2 SYGVKD. The CDR3 length is 13 residues. With V trimmed by 6 bases and J by 6 bases, 4 bases remained unmatched. DNA for the CDR3: TGTGCCATCAGCCCGACAGGGCCCGGGGAGCTGTTTTTT. Translated, it gives CAISPTGPGELFF.

The chain is built from TRBV7-2 and TRBJ1-3; D is unclear. Germline assignment: CDR1 SGHTA and CDR2 FQGNSA. CDR3 size: 14 residues. V was pared by 5 bases and J by 6 bases, with 14 bases between. The CDR3 loop is CASSRPAGVNTIYF. In nucleotides, the CDR3 is TGTGCCAGCAGCCGTCCTGCCGGGGTAAACACCATATATTTT.

The chain combines TRBV7-2 with TRBJ2-1; 8 bases align to TRBD2. CDR3 length equals 16 residues. V lost 5 bases to trimming and J lost 0 bases; unmatched junction nucleotides: 6. CDR1 is SGHTA, CDR2 FQGNSA, per germline. CDR3 loop: CASSQRLASSYNEQFF. CDR3 bases: TGTGCCAGCAGCCAAAGACTAGCGAGCTCCTACAATGAGCAGTTCTTC.

V and J are TRBV5-4 and TRBJ2-1; TRBD2 matches at 7 bases. This CDR3 is 15 amino acids long. Trimming at V came to 3 bases and at J to 2 bases, leaving 5 bases not matched to a gene. CDR1 and CDR2 from the germline V gene are SGHNT and YYREEE (reference sequence). The CDR3 loop is CASSSGLYTYNEQFF. The CDR3 DNA follows: TGTGCCAGCAGCTCGGGACTATACACCTACAATGAGCAGTTCTTC.

This clone was observed a handful of times. V is TRBV29-1 and J is TRBJ2-1; 7 nucleotides match TRBD1. CDR1 and CDR2 from the germline V gene are SQVTM and ANQGSEA. The CDR3 has 15 residues. Trimming cost V 7 bases and J 5 bases; bases outside gene matches: 14. CDR3 in DNA: TGCAGCGCCGGGTTGATGACAGGGCAGGACAATGAGCAGTTCTTC. This codes for CSAGLMTGQDNEQFF.

The V and J genes are TRBV7-9 and TRBJ2-5, with 7 bases fitting TRBD2. Trimming at V came to 3 bases and at J to 2 bases, leaving 0 bases not matched to a gene. Germline V gene data show CDR1 as SEHNR and CDR2 as FQNEAQ (reference sequence). CDR3 length: 13 amino acids. CDR3 DNA: TGTGCCAGCAGCTTCGGGAGGCAAGAGACCCAGTACTTC. This encodes CASSFGRQETQYF.

This clone was observed once. The chain links TRBV10-3 to TRBJ2-3; D gene ambiguous. Germline assignment: CDR1 ENHRY and CDR2 SYGVKD. Trimming left V 4 bases short and J 2 bases short, with 4 bases between. CDR3 length: 12 residues. CDR3 DNA: TGTGCCATCAGTGTGACCACAGATACGCAGTATTTT. Amino acid sequence: CAISVTTDTQYF.

This chain uses TRBV2 with TRBJ2-1; D ambiguous. Trimming shortened V by 3 bases and J by 0 bases, and 9 bases separated the two germline ends. Germline CDR1 reads SNHLY; CDR2 reads FYNNEI. The CDR3 is made up of 15 amino acids. CDR3 loop: CASSDQVSSYNEQFF. The CDR3 DNA follows: TGTGCCAGCAGTGATCAGGTGAGCTCCTACAATGAGCAGTTCTTC.